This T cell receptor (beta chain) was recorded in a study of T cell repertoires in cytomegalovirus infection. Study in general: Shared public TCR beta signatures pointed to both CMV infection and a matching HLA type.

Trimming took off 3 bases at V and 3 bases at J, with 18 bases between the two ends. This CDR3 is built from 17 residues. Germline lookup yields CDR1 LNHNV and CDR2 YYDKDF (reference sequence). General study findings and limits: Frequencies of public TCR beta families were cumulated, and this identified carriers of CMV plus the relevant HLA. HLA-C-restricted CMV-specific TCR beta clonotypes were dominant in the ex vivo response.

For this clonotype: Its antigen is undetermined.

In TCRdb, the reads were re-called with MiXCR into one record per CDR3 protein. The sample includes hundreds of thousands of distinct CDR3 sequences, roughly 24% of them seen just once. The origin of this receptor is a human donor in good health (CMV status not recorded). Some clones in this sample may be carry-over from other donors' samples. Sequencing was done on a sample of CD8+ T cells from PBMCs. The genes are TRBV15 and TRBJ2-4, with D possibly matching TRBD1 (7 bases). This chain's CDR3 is CATSSPTEGAIKNIQYF. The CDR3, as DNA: TGTGCCACCAGCAGTCCCACGGAGGGGGCAATCAAAAACATTCAGTACTTC.